This TCR beta chain was sequenced in a study of T-cell reconstitution after alpha-beta-depleted transplantation in children. Whole-study findings and limits: Surviving recipient T cells and intrathymic progenitors accounted for some patients' high TCRbeta diversity at day 60.

As it was prepared, the TCRbeta library received unique molecular identifiers. TCRdb ran MiXCR on the PCR reads and lists one entry per CDR3 protein. The sample shows around 130,000 distinct CDR3 sequences, about 9.5% of them seen only once. CDR1 is DFQATT, CDR2 SNEGSKA, per germline (reference sequence). The CDR3 contains 14 residues. The V end was cut by 0 bases, the J end by 2 bases, with 9 bases between. Worth noting for this clonotype: Antigen: not known.

This TCR derives from a girl less than two years old who had a stem cell transplant for combined immunodeficiency, so the T cells may come from the graft donor. The chain recombines TRBV20-1 with TRBJ2-3; D is ambiguous. Material: PBMCs, mostly from graft donor cells, obtained 180 days after TCRalphabeta/CD19-depleted stem cell transplant. The CDR3 here is CSARDLTATDTQYF. The DNA of the CDR3 is TGCAGTGCTAGAGATCTTACCGCCACAGATACGCAGTATTTT.